This T cell receptor beta chain came from a study of blood T cells in healthy people across ages. Ten or more counts support this clonotype. Its antigen is as yet unknown. With a J-beta primer mix and a sample-barcoded 5' primer, a second PCR ran about 7 to 11 cycles. The template-switch adaptor, which had 12 random nucleotides, put a tag on each cDNA molecule. A single record per CDR3 protein comes from TCRdb applying MiXCR to the 5' RACE reads. The table lists approximately 960,000 distinct CDR3 sequences, approximately 32% of them singletons. General study results and limits: Unsorted PBMCs blocked a conclusive comparison of naive and antigen-experienced cells.

The CDR3 totals 15 residues. V shed 4 bases and J shed 3 bases, with 15 bases lying between them. CDR1 is LGHDT, CDR2 YNNKEL, per germline (reference sequence). Another study also made use of these data, one on T cells of mothers and their children. That report notes: In both related and unrelated pairs, TCR recombination output is shaped similarly by thymic selection.

The genes are TRBV3-1 and TRBJ2-5, with TRBD1 as a possible D gene (6 bases). Specimen: blood. The source is a woman in her forties in good health. The CDR3 nucleotides are TGTGCCAGCAGCCTGGAACAGGGCGTGGAAGAGACCCAGTACTTC. Protein: CASSLEQGVEETQYF.